Below are 16 T cell receptor beta chains sequenced from a single sample in a study of shared clonotypes between healthy human individuals. Method: immunoSEQ multiplex PCR; TCRdb's copy keeps in-frame clones and lacks some. The data contain 2 million to 2.5 million clones, 80% to 95% of them seen just once; the ten biggest clones take up about 0.34%. Source material: naive CD4+ T cells from PBMCs. Subset reported: CD45RA+ positively selected. The receptors stem from a man aged 18 to 29 in good health. Some clones in this sample may be carry-over from other donors' samples.

The DNA of the CDR3 is TGTGCCAGCACAAGGGGCCGGAGCTCCTACGAGCAGTACTTC. Residues: CASTRGRSSYEQYF. The gene calls are TRBV28 and TRBJ2-7; tentatively, D is TRBD1 (5 bases). The CDR3 loop spans 14 amino acids. The V gene lost 7 bases and the J gene lost 0 bases, with 13 bases spanning the gap. Germline-derived CDR1 and CDR2 are MDHEN and SYDVKM.

V and J are TRBV6-1 and TRBJ2-1; D might be TRBD1 or TRBD2, each matching 5 bases. Trimming shortened V by 3 bases and J by 6 bases, and 18 bases separated the two germline ends. The CDR3 is 16 residues long. Germline V gives CDR1 MNHNS, CDR2 SASEGT. The CDR3 DNA is TGTGCCAGCAGTGATAGGGGCATCGGAGCGGTCAATGAGCAGTTCTTC. Its translation: CASSDRGIGAVNEQFF.

As regards this clone: The identical CDR3 is also encoded by other nucleotide sequences in the sample. The gene calls are TRBV7-2 and TRBJ2-1; TRBD2 aligns across 10 bases. This CDR3 is 15 amino acids long. Looked up from germline, CDR1 is SGHTA and CDR2 is FQGNSA. V was pared by 4 bases and J by 2 bases, with 2 bases of the junction left unmatched. CDR3 nucleotide sequence: TGTGCCAGCAGCTCGAGCGGGAGGGCCTACAATGAGCAGTTCTTC. It translates to CASSSSGRAYNEQFF.

The rearrangement uses TRBV11-2 and TRBJ2-1; possibly TRBD1 for D (6 bases). The CDR3 consists of 13 residues. Trimming cost V 10 bases and J 8 bases, with 18 bases left between them. Per the germline V gene, CDR1 is SGHAT and CDR2 is FQNNGV. CDR3 DNA sequence: TGTGCCACGAATAAACAGGGTTTCGATGAGCAGTTCTTC. Amino acid sequence: CATNKQGFDEQFF. Complete variable domain (other parts from reference TRBV11-2 and TRBJ2-1): EAGVAQSPRYKIIEKRQSVAFWCNPISGHATLYWYQQILGQGPKLLIQFQNNGVVDDSQLPKDRFSAERLKGVDSTLKIQPAKLEDSAVYLCATNKQGFDEQFFGPGTRLTVL.

V usage is TRBV19 and J usage is TRBJ2-3; 8 bases line up with TRBD2. The J segment lost 1 base and the V segment lost 5 bases, leaving 5 bases of the junction unmatched. The germline V gene has CDR1 LNHDA and CDR2 SQIVND (reference sequence). The CDR3 runs 15 residues. In nucleotides, the CDR3 is TGTGCCAGTAGTCCGAGAGCGGGAGGCACAGATACGCAGTATTTT. The encoded protein is CASSPRAGGTDTQYF.

The gene calls are TRBV19 and TRBJ2-3; tentatively, D is TRBD1 (5 bases). Per germline, CDR1 LNHDA and CDR2 SQIVND (reference sequence). The CDR3 extends over 14 amino acids. Trimming cost V 3 bases and J 2 bases, with 9 bases left between them. The CDR3 is CASSIDRFTDTQYF. CDR3 in DNA: TGTGCCAGTAGTATCGACAGATTCACAGATACGCAGTATTTT.

J is TRBJ2-3 and V is TRBV5-1, with TRBD2 matching 13 bases. The germline V gene has CDR1 SGHRS and CDR2 YFSETQ. Trimming removed 5 bases from V and 3 bases from J; junction bases left unmatched: 6. CDR3 length: 16 residues. The CDR3 region has the DNA TGCGCCAGCAGGGCCGGGACTAGCGGGATGACAGATACGCAGTATTTT. It specifies CASRAGTSGMTDTQYF. Based on the CDR3 plus reference TRBV5-1 and TRBJ2-3, the full variable domain is KAGVTQTPRYLIKTRGQQVTLSCSPISGHRSVSWYQQTPGQGLQFLFEYFSETQRNKGNFPGRFSGRQFSNSRSEMNVSTLELGDSALYLCASRAGTSGMTDTQYFGPGTRLTVL.

Only one count was recorded for this clone. The sample holds other DNA sequences that translate to the same CDR3. The chain recombines TRBV5-1 with TRBJ1-4; D call uncertain. The germline V gene encodes CDR1 SGHRS and CDR2 YFSETQ. The CDR3 runs 15 residues. The V gene lost 4 bases and the J gene lost 0 bases, with 10 bases spanning the gap. In DNA, the CDR3 is TGCGCCAGCAGCCCACGGGGTGCAACTAATGAAAAACTGTTTTTT. Its translation: CASSPRGATNEKLFF. The full variable domain, rest sourced from reference TRBV5-1 and TRBJ1-4, is KAGVTQTPRYLIKTRGQQVTLSCSPISGHRSVSWYQQTPGQGLQFLFEYFSETQRNKGNFPGRFSGRQFSNSRSEMNVSTLELGDSALYLCASSPRGATNEKLFFGSGTQLSVL.

The V and J genes are TRBV10-3 and TRBJ2-7; D is uncertain. This CDR3 is built from 16 residues. Trimming took off 0 bases at V and 2 bases at J, with 14 bases between the two ends. Germline V lookup: CDR1 ENHRY, CDR2 SYGVKD. The chain's CDR3 is CAISESIGLRTYEQYF. Here the CDR3 DNA reads TGTGCCATCAGTGAGTCGATAGGGCTACGGACCTACGAGCAGTACTTC.

This chain links TRBV21-1 with TRBJ1-5. TRBV21-1 corresponds to a pseudogene. CDR3 length: 11 residues. CDR3 loop: CASSKGQPQHF. The CDR3 bases are TGTGCCAGCAGCAAAGGTCAGCCCCAGCATTTT.

This chain uses TRBV5-4 with TRBJ2-7; D not certain. V lost 5 bases, J lost 2 bases, and 14 bases lay in between. The germline gives CDR1 SGHNT, CDR2 YYREEE (reference sequence). The CDR3 covers 14 residues. The CDR3 reads CASSPTAATYEQYF. The CDR3 DNA follows: TGTGCCAGCAGTCCCACGGCGGCAACCTACGAGCAGTACTTC.

The chain uses TRBV6-1 and TRBJ2-1; D is uncertain. The CDR3 covers 17 residues. Germline-derived CDR1 and CDR2 are MNHNS and SASEGT. V gave up 4 bases and J gave up 0 bases, with 16 bases separating them. The CDR3 here is CASSGRSASSSYNEQFF. DNA of the CDR3: TGTGCCAGCAGTGGGCGGTCGGCTTCGAGCTCCTACAATGAGCAGTTCTTC.

The chain uses TRBV28 and TRBJ2-3; 11 bases fit TRBD1. The CDR3 covers 16 residues. The J segment lost 3 bases and the V segment lost 10 bases, leaving 12 bases of the junction unmatched. CDR1 and CDR2 (germline): MDHEN, SYDVKM. The CDR3 sequence: CATTPLGTGGTDTQYF. In DNA, the CDR3 is TGTGCCACTACGCCATTGGGGACAGGGGGGACAGATACGCAGTATTTT.

This clone was counted once. This chain uses TRBV27 with TRBJ2-2; the match to TRBD2 covers 12 bases. CDR3 length: 17 amino acids. Per germline, CDR1 MNHEY and CDR2 SMNVEV (reference sequence). Trimming cost V 4 bases and J 5 bases; bases outside gene matches: 8. The CDR3 nucleotides read TGTGCCAGCAGTTCGAAACCTAGCGGGAGGGGAACCGGGGAGCTGTTTTTT. Its protein is CASSSKPSGRGTGELFF.

The chain is built from TRBV9 and TRBJ2-3, with D unresolved. Germline V lookup: CDR1 SGDLS, CDR2 YYNGEE. V lost 2 bases, J lost 5 bases, and 9 bases lay in between. This CDR3 has 13 residues. CDR3 nucleotide sequence: TGTGCCAGCAGCGTTGGGCCGATAGATACGCAGTATTTT. This translates into CASSVGPIDTQYF.

The chain employs TRBV19 and TRBJ2-3, with D possibly TRBD1 on 5 matching bases. Germline CDR1 and CDR2: LNHDA and SQIVND (reference sequence). V dropped 6 bases and J dropped 4 bases, with 11 bases sitting between them. The CDR3 covers 13 residues. The chain's CDR3 is CASREAGSDTQYF. The CDR3, as DNA: TGTGCCAGTAGGGAAGCAGGGTCAGATACGCAGTATTTT.